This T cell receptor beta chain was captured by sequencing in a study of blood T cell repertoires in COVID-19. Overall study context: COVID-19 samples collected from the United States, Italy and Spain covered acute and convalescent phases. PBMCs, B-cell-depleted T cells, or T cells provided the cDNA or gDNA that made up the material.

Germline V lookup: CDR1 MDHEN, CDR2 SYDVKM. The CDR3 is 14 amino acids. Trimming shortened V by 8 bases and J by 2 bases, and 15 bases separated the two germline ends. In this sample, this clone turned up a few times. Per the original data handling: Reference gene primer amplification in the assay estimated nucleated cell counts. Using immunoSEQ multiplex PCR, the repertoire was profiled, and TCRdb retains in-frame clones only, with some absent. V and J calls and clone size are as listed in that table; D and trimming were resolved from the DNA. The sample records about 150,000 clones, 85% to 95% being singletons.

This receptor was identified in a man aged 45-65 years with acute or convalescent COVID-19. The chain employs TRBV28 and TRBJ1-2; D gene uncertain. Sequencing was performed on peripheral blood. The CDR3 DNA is TGTGCCAGCCGCCCTCCCGCGAGGAACTATGGCTACACCTTC. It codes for CASRPPARNYGYTF.